This T cell receptor (beta chain) was sequenced for a study of T-cell reconstitution after alpha-beta-depleted transplantation in children (TCRdb year 2016). In the study overall: T-cell immune reconstitution after TCRalphabeta/CD19-depleted allogeneic hematopoietic cell transplantation in children was quantitatively tracked in the study by means of TCR repertoire profiling.

The sample's treatment or condition label is to be understood as: allogeneic hematopoietic cell transplantation with graft depleted of TCRalphabeta T cells and CD19 B cells. The children who served as transplant recipients had been given grafts of TCRalphabeta/CD19-depleted allogeneic hematopoietic cells. V is reduced by 3 bases and J by 7 bases, leaving a spacing of 10 bases between them. According to the germline V gene (reference sequence), CDR1 reads LNHDA and CDR2 reads SQIVND. Reading from cysteine to phenylalanine, the CDR3 counts 13 amino acids. The entry retains the CDR3 DNA only, 39 bases that are in frame from base 1. Library method: PCR. The sample was run on an Illumina HiSeq 2500. TCR library preparation used molecular barcoding, with unique molecular identifiers applied to normalize quantification of the TCRbeta repertoire. TCRdb took the public reads, trimmed them with fastp at Q25, ran MiXCR for clone calling and kept in-frame beta chains. Each CDR3 protein appears once, grouped with its most common genes and DNA. Here the sample has around 230,000 distinct CDR3 sequences; approximately 17% occur a single time. Approximately 40% of the sample is in the top ten clones.

Study-wide findings and limitations: Over subsequent months, a decline in hyperexpanded clone frequencies was noted, and after one year, T-cell counts and TCRbeta diversity were mostly ascribed to newly produced T cells. Apparently early alphabetaT-cell count recovery about two months after transplant reportedly relied on only several hundred rapidly expanded clones derived from non-depleted graft cells. The high TCRbeta diversity at day 60 in some patients was ascribed to recipient T cells and intrathymic progenitors that had survived conditioning.

Notes on this clonotype: The antigen it recognizes is unknown. No much larger clone is present one base from it, and per-base qualities are unavailable.

The V gene is TRBV19 and the J gene is TRBJ1-5; the D gene assignment is ambiguous. The source material was PBMCs, mostly from graft donor cells, sampled 360 days after TCRalphabeta/CD19-depleted stem cell transplant. The sequence came from a male patient aged 2 to 10 who had a stem cell transplant for acute lymphoblastic leukemia, so the T cells may come from the graft donor. The CDR3 reads CASSIPLCQPQHF. In nucleotide form, the sequence is TGTGCCAGTAGTATCCCACTATGCCAGCCCCAGCATTTT.